This T cell receptor (beta chain) was retrieved from a study of blood T cell repertoires in COVID-19. Study summary: T cells, B-cell-depleted T cells, or PBMCs provided the cDNA or gDNA that served as material.

Some clones are missing from TCRdb's copy, which holds only in-frame ones; the method was immunoSEQ multiplex PCR. The sample yields 68,000 or so clones, roughly 80% seen once. CDR3 length equals 16 residues. Per germline, CDR1 KGHSH and CDR2 LQKENI. V lost 0 bases, J lost 7 bases, and 19 bases lay in between. The rearrangement uses TRBV18 and TRBJ2-7; D not resolved. The sequence was collected from a human donor in a cohort sampled during active COVID-19. The specimen was peripheral blood. CDR3 loop: CASSPPASPGLREQYF. Here the CDR3 DNA reads TGTGCCAGCTCACCACCGGCATCGCCAGGCCTACGAGAGCAGTACTTC.